These T cell receptor beta chains were read from a single sample in a study of low-dose radiotherapy and immunotherapy resistance in tumors. MiXCR was run by TCRdb on the reads, yielding one entry per CDR3 protein. Of tens of thousands of distinct CDR3 sequences in the sample, around 17% were seen once. Source: PBMCs, taken before treatment. The origin of the receptors is a male donor with prostate cancer. The CDR3 runs from the conserved cysteine through the conserved F or W. A D gene is named only where the DNA matches it firmly. Size is stated for part of the rows, as once, few or many counts, or as a class when the clone is expanded.

many	TRBV7-9	NA	TRBJ1-5	TGTGCCAGCAGCGGGACCCAATATCAGCCCCAGCATTTT	CASSGTQYQPQHF
many	TRBV28	NA	TRBJ2-5	TGTGCCAGCACCCAGCCGGGTGAGACCCAGTACTTC	CASTQPGETQYF
many	TRBV6-2/TRBV6-3	NA	TRBJ1-1	TGTGCCAGCAGTGAATTTGGTGAAGCTTTCTTT	CASSEFGEAFF
many	TRBV20-1	TRBD2	TRBJ2-3	TGCAGTGCTAGAGATTACCCCCCTAGCGGGGGGCCCTCAGATACGCAGTATTTT	CSARDYPPSGGPSDTQYF
few	TRBV20-1	NA	TRBJ2-1	TGCAGTGCCCTGACATCAACAATGAGCAGTTTCTTC	CSALTSTMSSFF
many	TRBV6-2/TRBV6-3	TRBD1	TRBJ2-1	TGTGCCAGCAGTCTTCCTCCTCGGAGCAGGGGGCGTGATGAGCAGTTCTTC	CASSLPPRSRGRDEQFF
NA	TRBV3-1	NA	TRBJ2-7	TGTGCCAGCAGCCAAGGACTAGGACTCAGCTACGAGCAGTACTTC	CASSQGLGLSYEQYF
many	TRBV9	TRBD2	TRBJ2-1	TGTGCCAGCAGCGAACTCGGGACTAGCGGTGAGCAGTTCTTC	CASSELGTSGEQFF
medium-sized	TRBV6-4	NA	TRBJ2-3	TGTGCCAGCAGTGACTCGAGCGCAGATACGCAGTATTTT	CASSDSSADTQYF
many	TRBV29-1	TRBD1	TRBJ2-5	TGCAGCGTTGAACCCTGGACAGGGAGCTCAGAGACCCAGTACTTC	CSVEPWTGSSETQYF
many	TRBV12-5	NA	TRBJ2-1	TGTGCTAGTGGTTTGTCCCCGGGGGGACATTCCAATGAGCAGTTCTTC	CASGLSPGGHSNEQFF
many	TRBV20-1	NA	TRBJ2-3	TGCAGTGCTAGAGATAGAGGGGACACGCAGTATTTT	CSARDRGDTQYF
few	TRBV7-6	NA	TRBJ2-3	TGTGCCAGCAGCCCTAACCCCCCGGGGGGCACAGATACGCAGTATTTT	CASSPNPPGGTDTQYF
many	TRBV7-3	NA	TRBJ2-2	TGTGCCAGCAGCGCACAGGGGAACACCGGGGAGCTGTTTTTT	CASSAQGNTGELFF
many	TRBV20-1	NA	TRBJ2-3	TGCAGTGCAATGACAGGTGCTGATACGCAGTATTTT	CSAMTGADTQYF
many	TRBV7-9	NA	TRBJ2-7	TGTGCCAGCAGTTTTGAACAGGGTCGCTACGAGCAGTACTTC	CASSFEQGRYEQYF
many	TRBV7-2	NA	TRBJ2-5	TGTGCCAGCAGCTTAGACAGCAACCATATTGAGACCCAGTACTTC	CASSLDSNHIETQYF
many	TRBV12-3/TRBV12-4	TRBD1	TRBJ1-2	TGTGCCAGCAGGGGACGGGGACAGGGTGATGGCTACACCTTC	CASRGRGQGDGYTF
many	TRBV29-1	NA	TRBJ1-5	TGCAGCGCCGCACAGGGAGATCAGCCCCAGCATTTT	CSAAQGDQPQHF
NA	TRBV29-1	TRBD1	TRBJ1-1	TGCAGCGTTGAACTCTGGGGACAGGAGGGAACTGAAGCTTTCTTT	CSVELWGQEGTEAFF
many	TRBV7-9	TRBD2	TRBJ2-3	TGTGCCAGCAGCCCTCGGATTAGCGGGGTAACAGATACGCAGTATTTT	CASSPRISGVTDTQYF
many	TRBV5-1	TRBD1	TRBJ2-7	TGCGCCAGCAGCCCAGAGGGACAGGGCCCCTACGAGCAGTACTTC	CASSPEGQGPYEQYF
NA	TRBV19	NA	TRBJ1-2	TGTGCCAGTAGTATAGCCAGCGGGCAAGAGGAAGACGAGTACTATGGCTACACCTTC	CASSIASGQEEDEYYGYTF
many	TRBV27	NA	TRBJ2-3	TGTGCCAGCAGTTCCCCAGGGCGTCCTAGCACAGATACGCAGTATTTT	CASSSPGRPSTDTQYF
many	TRBV24-1	NA	TRBJ2-1	TGTGCCACCAGTGATACCCCTCCGCTTTCCGAGCAGTTCTTC	CATSDTPPLSEQFF
many	TRBV7-9	TRBD1	TRBJ1-2	TGTGCCAGCAGCCCGCCGCGACAGGGATCTAACTATGGCTACACCTTC	CASSPPRQGSNYGYTF
many	TRBV7-9	TRBD1	TRBJ1-1	TGTGCCAGCAGCTTGACGGACAGGGGGAACACTGAAGCTTTCTTT	CASSLTDRGNTEAFF
NA	TRBV5-1	TRBD2	TRBJ2-7	TGCGCCAGCAGTTTAAGTGGCGGGAGCTCCTACGAGCAGTACTTC	CASSLSGGSSYEQYF
many	TRBV6-1	TRBD2	TRBJ2-7	TGTGCCAGCAGTGAACGGGGGGGCATGGACGAGCAGTACTTC	CASSERGGMDEQYF
many	TRBV11-2	NA	TRBJ2-3	TGTGCCAGCAGCCCCTCGGGGGATACGCAGTATTTT	CASSPSGDTQYF
many	TRBV20-1	NA	TRBJ2-3	TGCAGTGCTAGTCTCGGGGGCATAAGGGATACGCAGTATTTT	CSASLGGIRDTQYF
many	TRBV18	NA	TRBJ2-5	TGTGCCAGCTCACCACCCTCGGATTCCGAGACCCAGTACTTC	CASSPPSDSETQYF
many	TRBV29-1	NA	TRBJ1-1	TGCAGCGTCGAGGACGGGAACACTGAAGCTTTCTTT	CSVEDGNTEAFF
many	TRBV6-2/TRBV6-3	NA	TRBJ2-2	TGTGCCAGCAAAAGAAAGGTAGCCGGGGAGCTGTTTTTT	CASKRKVAGELFF
many	TRBV20-1	NA	TRBJ1-2	TGCAGTGCTAGAGTGACAGACTATGGCTACACCTTC	CSARVTDYGYTF
many	TRBV3-1	NA	TRBJ2-3	TGTGCCAGCAGCCAAGGGCCCGGATATACGCAGTATTTT	CASSQGPGYTQYF
many	TRBV12-5	TRBD1	TRBJ1-4	TGTGCTAGTGGTTTGGCGTCAAGGACAGGGAGAAGGGATGAAAAACTGTTTTTT	CASGLASRTGRRDEKLFF
many	TRBV5-1	TRBD1	TRBJ1-1	TGCGCCAGCAGCTCCCTGACAGGGATGAACACTGAAGCTTTCTTT	CASSSLTGMNTEAFF
many	TRBV4-1	TRBD2	TRBJ2-2	TGCGCCAGCAGCCAAAGAGGCCTAGCGGTGAACACCGGGGAGCTGTTTTTT	CASSQRGLAVNTGELFF